The 4 T cell receptor beta chains presented below share a single source sample, sequenced in a study of blood T cells in healthy people across ages. Next came a second PCR, run for about 7 to 12 cycles, which used a sample-barcoded 5' primer along with a J-beta primer mix. MiXCR, applied by TCRdb to the 5' RACE reads, yields one record per CDR3 protein. The sample has 1.4 million to 1.5 million distinct CDR3 sequences, 40% to 50% seen once. The sample taken for sequencing was blood. These receptors all come from a woman between 18 and 29 years old in good health.

This rearrangement joins TRBV3-1 to TRBJ2-5; 9 positions match TRBD2. Trimming at V came to 1 base and at J to 5 bases, leaving 5 bases not matched to a gene. The CDR3 has 15 amino acids. The germline V gene encodes CDR1 LGHDT and CDR2 YNNKEL (reference sequence). CDR3 DNA sequence: TGTGCCAGCAGCCAAGCTAGCGGGATTGGTGAGACCCAGTACTTC. Translating it yields CASSQASGIGETQYF.

This sequence joins TRBV4-1 and TRBJ1-4, with no clear D. CDR3 length equals 13 residues. Trimming took 4 bases from V and 7 from J, leaving 10 bases between them. CDR1 is MGHRA, CDR2 YSYEKL, per germline. CDR3 nucleotide sequence: TGCGCCAGCAGCCCCAATCTGGCTGAAAAACTGTTTTTT. Its protein is CASSPNLAEKLFF.

The sample holds a few counts of this clonotype. The V and J genes are TRBV5-1 and TRBJ2-7; 7 nucleotides align to TRBD1. Germline V gene lookup returns CDR1 SGHRS and CDR2 YFSETQ. The length of the CDR3 is 15 residues. Unmatched junction bases numbered 4, after V lost 0 bases and J lost 1 base. The CDR3 nucleotides are TGCGCCAGCAGCTTGGAGCCGGGACAGTCCTACGAGCAGTACTTC. It specifies CASSLEPGQSYEQYF.

Only one count was recorded for this clonotype. A much larger clone differs from this one at a single base, so this may be a read error. The chain carries TRBV11-1 and TRBJ2-7; the match to TRBD1 covers 8 bases. CDR1 SGHAT and CDR2 FQDESV come from the germline V gene (reference sequence). There are 13 residues in the CDR3. Written as DNA, the CDR3 is TGTGTCAGCAGCTTAAACAGGGGGTACGAGCAGTACTTC. This sequence encodes CVSSLNRGYEQYF.